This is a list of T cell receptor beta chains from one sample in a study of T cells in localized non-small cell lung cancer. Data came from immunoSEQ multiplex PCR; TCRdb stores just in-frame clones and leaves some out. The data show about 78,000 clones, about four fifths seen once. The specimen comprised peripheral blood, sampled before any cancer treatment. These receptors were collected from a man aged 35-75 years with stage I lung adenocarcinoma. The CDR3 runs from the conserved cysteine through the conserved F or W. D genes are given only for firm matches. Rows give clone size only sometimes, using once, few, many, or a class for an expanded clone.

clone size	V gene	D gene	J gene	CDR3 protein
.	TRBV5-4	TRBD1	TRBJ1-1	CASIARQGTYSGTEAFF
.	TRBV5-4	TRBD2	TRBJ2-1	CASTTLGLAGMSSYNEQFF
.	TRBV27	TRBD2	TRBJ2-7	CASSLPPSGGASQQYF
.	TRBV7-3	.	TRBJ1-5	CASSLGGDTRQAQHF
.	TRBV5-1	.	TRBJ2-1	CASSLDLMGINEQFF
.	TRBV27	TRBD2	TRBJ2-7	CASSLRASGSYEQYF
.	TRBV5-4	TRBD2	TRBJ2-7	CASSWEGTTYEQYF
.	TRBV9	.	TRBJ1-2	CASSVTGTADGYTF
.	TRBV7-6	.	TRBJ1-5	CASSLGAVSGNQPQHF
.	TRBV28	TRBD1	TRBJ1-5	CASQTGGLSNQPQHF
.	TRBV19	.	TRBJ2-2	CASSTSGTSTGELFF
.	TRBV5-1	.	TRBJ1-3	CASSPDGAWSGNTIYF
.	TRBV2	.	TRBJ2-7	CASKASGARYEQYF
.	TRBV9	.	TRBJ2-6	CASSVQGMVSGANVLTF
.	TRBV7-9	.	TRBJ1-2	CASSHPMRPVGGYTF
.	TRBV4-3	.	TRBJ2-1	CASSLSEGGADNEQFF
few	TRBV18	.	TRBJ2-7	CASSPGGHEQYF
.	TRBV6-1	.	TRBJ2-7	CASSVLQGYEQYF
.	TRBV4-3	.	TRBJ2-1	CASSQDPQNRNEQFF
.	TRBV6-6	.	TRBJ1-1	CASIYREGTEAFF
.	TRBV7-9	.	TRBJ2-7	CASSPGATYEQYF
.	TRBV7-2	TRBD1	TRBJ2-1	CASSPDRGRYNEQFF
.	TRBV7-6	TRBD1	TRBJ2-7	CASRLGQGVHEQYF
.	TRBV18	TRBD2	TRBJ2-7	CASSPLADDSGPSSYEQYF
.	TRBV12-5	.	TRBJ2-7	CASGLGGPYEQYF
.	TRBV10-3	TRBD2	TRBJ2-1	CASSSTSGGNNEQFF